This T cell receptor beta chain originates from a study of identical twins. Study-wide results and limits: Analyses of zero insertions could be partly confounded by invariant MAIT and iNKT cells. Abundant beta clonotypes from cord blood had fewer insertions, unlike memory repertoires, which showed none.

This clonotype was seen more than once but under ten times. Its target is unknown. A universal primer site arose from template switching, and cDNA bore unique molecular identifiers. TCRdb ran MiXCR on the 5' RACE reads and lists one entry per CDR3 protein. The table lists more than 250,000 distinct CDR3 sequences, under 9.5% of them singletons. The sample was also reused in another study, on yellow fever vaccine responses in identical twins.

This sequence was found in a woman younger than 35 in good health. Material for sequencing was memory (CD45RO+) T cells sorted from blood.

CDR3 residues: CASSLVGVYQETQYF. The DNA of the CDR3 is TGTGCCAGCAGCTTAGTGGGCGTTTACCAAGAGACCCAGTACTTC. The chain employs TRBV11-2 and TRBJ2-5; D not certain. Trimming cost V 1 base and J 0 bases, with 9 bases left between them. The CDR3 extends over 15 amino acids. Germline CDR1 and CDR2: SGHAT and FQNNGV.